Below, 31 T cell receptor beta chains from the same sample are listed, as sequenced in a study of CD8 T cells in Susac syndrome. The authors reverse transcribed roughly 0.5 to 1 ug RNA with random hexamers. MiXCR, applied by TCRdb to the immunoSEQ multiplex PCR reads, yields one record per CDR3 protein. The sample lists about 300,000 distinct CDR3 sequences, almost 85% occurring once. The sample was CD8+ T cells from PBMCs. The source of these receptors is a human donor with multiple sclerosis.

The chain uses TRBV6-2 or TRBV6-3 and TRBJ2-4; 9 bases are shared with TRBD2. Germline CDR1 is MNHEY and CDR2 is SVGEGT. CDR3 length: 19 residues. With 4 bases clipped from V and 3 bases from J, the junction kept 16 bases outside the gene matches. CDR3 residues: CASSFIGTSPSLGKNIQYF. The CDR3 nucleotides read TGTGCCAGCAGTTTTATCGGGACTAGCCCCAGTTTGGGCAAAAACATTCAGTACTTC.

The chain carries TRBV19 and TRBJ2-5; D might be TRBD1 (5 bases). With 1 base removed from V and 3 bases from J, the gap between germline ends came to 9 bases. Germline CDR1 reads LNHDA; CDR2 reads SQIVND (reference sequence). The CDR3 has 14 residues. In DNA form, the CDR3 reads TGTGCCAGTAGTATAGGAGACAGCGAAGAGACCCAGTACTTC. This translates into CASSIGDSEETQYF.

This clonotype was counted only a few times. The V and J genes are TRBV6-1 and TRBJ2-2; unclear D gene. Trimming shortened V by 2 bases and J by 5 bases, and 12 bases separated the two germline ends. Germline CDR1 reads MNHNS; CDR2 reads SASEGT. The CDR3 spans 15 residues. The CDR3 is CASSEWRPGTGELFF. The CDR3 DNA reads TGTGCCAGCAGTGAATGGAGACCCGGGACCGGGGAGCTGTTTTTT.

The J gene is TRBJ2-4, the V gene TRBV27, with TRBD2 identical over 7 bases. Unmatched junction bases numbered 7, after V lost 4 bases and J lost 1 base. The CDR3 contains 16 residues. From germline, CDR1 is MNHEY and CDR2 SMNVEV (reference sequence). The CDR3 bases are TGTGCCAGCAGTTCTAATTGGGGGGGGGCCAAAAACATTCAGTACTTC. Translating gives CASSSNWGGAKNIQYF.

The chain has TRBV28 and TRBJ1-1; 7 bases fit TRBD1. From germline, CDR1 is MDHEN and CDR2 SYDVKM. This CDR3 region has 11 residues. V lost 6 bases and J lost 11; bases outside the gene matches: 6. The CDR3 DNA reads TGTGCCAGCAGGGAGACAGGGATGGCTTTCTTT. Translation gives CASRETGMAFF. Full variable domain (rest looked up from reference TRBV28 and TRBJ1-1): DVKVTQSSRYLVKRTGEKVFLECVQDMDHENMFWYRQDPGLGLRLIYFSYDVKMKEKGDIPEGYSVSREKKERFSLILESASTNQTSMYLCASRETGMAFFGQGTRLTVV.

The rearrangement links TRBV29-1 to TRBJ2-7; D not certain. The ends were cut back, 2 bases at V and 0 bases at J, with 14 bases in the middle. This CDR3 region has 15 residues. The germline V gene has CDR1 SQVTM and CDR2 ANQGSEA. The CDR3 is CSVEYLTQASYEQYF. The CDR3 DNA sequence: TGCAGCGTTGAATACCTCACCCAGGCCTCCTACGAGCAGTACTTC.

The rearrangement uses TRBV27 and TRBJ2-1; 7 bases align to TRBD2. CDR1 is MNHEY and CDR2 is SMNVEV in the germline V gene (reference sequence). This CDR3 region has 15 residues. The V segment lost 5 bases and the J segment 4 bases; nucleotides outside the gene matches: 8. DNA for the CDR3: TGTGCCAGCAGTCCTAAGCGGGACGGGTACAATGAGCAGTTCTTC. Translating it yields CASSPKRDGYNEQFF.

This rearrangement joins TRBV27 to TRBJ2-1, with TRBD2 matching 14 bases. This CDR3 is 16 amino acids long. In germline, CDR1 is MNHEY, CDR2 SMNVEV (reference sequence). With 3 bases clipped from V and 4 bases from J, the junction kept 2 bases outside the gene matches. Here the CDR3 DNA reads TGTGCCAGCAGTTTTCGGACTAGCGGGGGGTACAATGAGCAGTTCTTC. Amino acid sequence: CASSFRTSGGYNEQFF.

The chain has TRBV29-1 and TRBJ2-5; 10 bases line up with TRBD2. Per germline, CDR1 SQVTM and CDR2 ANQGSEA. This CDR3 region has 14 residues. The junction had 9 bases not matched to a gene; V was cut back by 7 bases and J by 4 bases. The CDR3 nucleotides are TGCAGCGGGGTCCTAGCGGGAGTTGGAGAGACCCAGTACTTC. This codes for CSGVLAGVGETQYF.

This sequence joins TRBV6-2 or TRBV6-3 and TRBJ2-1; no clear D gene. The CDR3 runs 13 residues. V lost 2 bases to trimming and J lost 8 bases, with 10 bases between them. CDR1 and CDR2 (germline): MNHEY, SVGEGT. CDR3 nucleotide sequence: TGTGCCAGCAGTTACGCGACGCCGGATGAGCAGTTCTTC. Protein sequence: CASSYATPDEQFF.

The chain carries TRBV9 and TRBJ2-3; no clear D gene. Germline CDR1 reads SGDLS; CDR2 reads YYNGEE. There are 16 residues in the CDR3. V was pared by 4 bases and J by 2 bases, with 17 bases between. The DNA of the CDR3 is TGTGCCAGCAGCCCCCAGACTGTTTCCTCCACAGATACGCAGTATTTT. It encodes CASSPQTVSSTDTQYF.

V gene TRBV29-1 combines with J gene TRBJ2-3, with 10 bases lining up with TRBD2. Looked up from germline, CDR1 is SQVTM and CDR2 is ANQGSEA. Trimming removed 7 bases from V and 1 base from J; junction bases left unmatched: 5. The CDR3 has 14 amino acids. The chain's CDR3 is CSGDTSGGTDTQYF. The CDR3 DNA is TGCAGCGGGGATACTAGCGGGGGCACAGATACGCAGTATTTT.

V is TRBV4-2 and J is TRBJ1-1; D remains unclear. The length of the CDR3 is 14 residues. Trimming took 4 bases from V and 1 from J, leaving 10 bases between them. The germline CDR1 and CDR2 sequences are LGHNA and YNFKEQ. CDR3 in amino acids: CASSPGLGNTEAFF. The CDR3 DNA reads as TGTGCCAGCAGCCCTGGCTTGGGGAACACTGAAGCTTTCTTT.

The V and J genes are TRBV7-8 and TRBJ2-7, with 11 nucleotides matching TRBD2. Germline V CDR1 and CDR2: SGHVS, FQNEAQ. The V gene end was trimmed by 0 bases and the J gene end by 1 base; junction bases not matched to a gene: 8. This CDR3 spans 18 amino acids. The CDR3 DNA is TGTGCCAGCAGCTTAGCGTCTAGCGGGAGGTTATTATCCTACGAGCAGTACTTC. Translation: CASSLASSGRLLSYEQYF. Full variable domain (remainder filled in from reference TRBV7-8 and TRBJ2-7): GAGVSQSPRYKVAKRGQDVALRCDPISGHVSLFWYQQALGQGPEFLTYFQNEAQLDKSGLPSDRFFAERPEGSVSTLKIQRTQQEDSAVYLCASSLASSGRLLSYEQYFGPGTRLTVT.

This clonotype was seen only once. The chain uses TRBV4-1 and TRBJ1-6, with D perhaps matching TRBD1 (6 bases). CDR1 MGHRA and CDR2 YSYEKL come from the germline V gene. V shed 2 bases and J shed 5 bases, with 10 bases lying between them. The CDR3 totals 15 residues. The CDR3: CASSQPGQNNSPLHF. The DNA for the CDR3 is TGCGCCAGCAGCCAACCTGGACAGAATAATTCACCCCTCCACTTT.

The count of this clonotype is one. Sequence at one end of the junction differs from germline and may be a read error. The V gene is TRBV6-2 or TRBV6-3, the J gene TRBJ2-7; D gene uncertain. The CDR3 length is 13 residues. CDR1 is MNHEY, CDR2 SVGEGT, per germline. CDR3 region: CASGYSISYEQYF. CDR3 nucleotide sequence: TGTGCCAGCGGTTACTCTATATCCTACGAGCAGTACTTC.

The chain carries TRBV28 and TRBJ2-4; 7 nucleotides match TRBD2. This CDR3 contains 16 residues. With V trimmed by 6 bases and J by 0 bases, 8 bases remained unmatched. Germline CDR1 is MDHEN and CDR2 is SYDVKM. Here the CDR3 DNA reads TGTGCCAGCAGCGCTAGCGGCAATTTAGCCAAAAACATTCAGTACTTC. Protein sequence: CASSASGNLAKNIQYF.

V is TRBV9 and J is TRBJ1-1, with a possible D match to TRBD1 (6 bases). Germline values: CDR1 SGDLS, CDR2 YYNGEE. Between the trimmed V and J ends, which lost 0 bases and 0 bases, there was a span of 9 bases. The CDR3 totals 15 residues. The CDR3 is CASSVEGDLNTEAFF. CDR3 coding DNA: TGTGCCAGCAGCGTAGAGGGGGATTTGAACACTGAAGCTTTCTTT.

The chain's CDR3 is CASSQGEGQGGTQHF. The CDR3 DNA reads TGCGCCAGCAGTCAAGGGGAAGGACAGGGTGGGACCCAGCATTTT. V usage is TRBV23-1 and J usage is TRBJ1-5; 8 bases align to TRBD1. TRBV23-1 is placed among ORFs of uncertain function. The V and J ends lost 2 bases and 11 bases, in that order; junction bases with no gene match: 11. The CDR3 covers 15 residues.

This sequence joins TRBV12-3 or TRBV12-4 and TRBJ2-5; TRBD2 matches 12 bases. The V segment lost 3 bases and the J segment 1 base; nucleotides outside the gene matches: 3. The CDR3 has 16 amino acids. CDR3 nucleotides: TGTGCCAGCAGTTTTCCGACTAGCGGGGGCCAAGAGACCCAGTACTTC. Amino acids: CASSFPTSGGQETQYF.

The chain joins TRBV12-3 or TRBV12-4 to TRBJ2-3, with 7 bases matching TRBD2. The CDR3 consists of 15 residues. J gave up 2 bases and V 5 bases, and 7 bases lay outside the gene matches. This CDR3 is CASSRTGTNTDTQYF. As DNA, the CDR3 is TGTGCCAGCAGTCGTACCGGGACTAACACAGATACGCAGTATTTT.

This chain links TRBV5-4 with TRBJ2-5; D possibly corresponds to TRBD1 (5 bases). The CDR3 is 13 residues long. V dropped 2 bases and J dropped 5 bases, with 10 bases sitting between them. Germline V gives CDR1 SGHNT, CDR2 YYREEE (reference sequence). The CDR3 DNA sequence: TGTGCCAGCAGCTTCAGGGCATGGGAGACCCAGTACTTC. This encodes CASSFRAWETQYF.

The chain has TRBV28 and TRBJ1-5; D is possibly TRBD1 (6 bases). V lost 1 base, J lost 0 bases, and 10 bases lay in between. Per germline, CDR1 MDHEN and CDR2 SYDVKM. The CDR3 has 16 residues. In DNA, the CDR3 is TGTGCCAGCAGTTTATCAGGGGATTATAGCAATCAGCCCCAGCATTTT. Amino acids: CASSLSGDYSNQPQHF.

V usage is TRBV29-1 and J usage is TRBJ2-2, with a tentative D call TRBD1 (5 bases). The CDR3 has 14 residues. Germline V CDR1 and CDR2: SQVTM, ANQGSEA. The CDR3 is CSTKAGQNTGELFF. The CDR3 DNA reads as TGCAGTACTAAGGCAGGGCAGAACACCGGGGAGCTGTTTTTT.

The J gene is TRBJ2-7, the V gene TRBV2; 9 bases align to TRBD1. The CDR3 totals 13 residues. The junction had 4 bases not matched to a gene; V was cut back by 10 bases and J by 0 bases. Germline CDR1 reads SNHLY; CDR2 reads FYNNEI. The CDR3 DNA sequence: TGTGCCACCCAGACAGGGGGCTCCTACGAGCAGTACTTC. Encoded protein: CATQTGGSYEQYF. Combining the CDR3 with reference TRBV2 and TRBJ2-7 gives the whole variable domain EPEVTQTPSHQVTQMGQEVILRCVPISNHLYFYWYRQILGQKVEFLVSFYNNEISEKSEIFDDQFSVERPDGSNFTLKIRSTKLEDSAMYFCATQTGGSYEQYFGPGTRLTVT.

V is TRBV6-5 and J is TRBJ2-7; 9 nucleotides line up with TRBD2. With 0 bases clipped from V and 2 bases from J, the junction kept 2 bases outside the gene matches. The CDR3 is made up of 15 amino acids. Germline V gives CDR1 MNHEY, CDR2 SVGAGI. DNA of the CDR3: TGTGCCAGCAGTTACTCGGCGGGAGGGACCTACGAGCAGTACTTC. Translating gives CASSYSAGGTYEQYF.

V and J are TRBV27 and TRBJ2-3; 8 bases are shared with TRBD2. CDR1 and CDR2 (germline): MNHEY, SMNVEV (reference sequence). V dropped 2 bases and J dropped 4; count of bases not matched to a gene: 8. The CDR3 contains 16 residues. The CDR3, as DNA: TGTGCCAGCAGTTTAATTCACCGGGAGGGACCAGATACGCAGTATTTT. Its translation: CASSLIHREGPDTQYF.

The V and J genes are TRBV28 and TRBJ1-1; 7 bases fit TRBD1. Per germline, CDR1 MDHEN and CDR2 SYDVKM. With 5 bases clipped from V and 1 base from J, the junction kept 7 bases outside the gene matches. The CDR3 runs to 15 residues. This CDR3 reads CASSPTGVGNTEAFF. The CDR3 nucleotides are TGTGCCAGCAGTCCCACAGGGGTGGGGAACACTGAAGCTTTCTTT.

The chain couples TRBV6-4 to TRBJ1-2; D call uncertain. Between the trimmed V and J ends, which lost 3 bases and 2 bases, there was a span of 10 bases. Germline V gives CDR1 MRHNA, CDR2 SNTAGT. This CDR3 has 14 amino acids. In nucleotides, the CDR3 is TGTGCCAGCAGTGAACAGCACGGGAACTATGGCTACACCTTC. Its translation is CASSEQHGNYGYTF.

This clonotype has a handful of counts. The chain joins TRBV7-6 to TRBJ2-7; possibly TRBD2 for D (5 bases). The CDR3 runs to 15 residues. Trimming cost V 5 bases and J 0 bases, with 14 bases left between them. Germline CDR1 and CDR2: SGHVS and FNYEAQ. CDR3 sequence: CASSPWSGTSYEQYF. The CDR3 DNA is TGTGCCAGCAGCCCTTGGAGCGGCACCTCCTACGAGCAGTACTTC.

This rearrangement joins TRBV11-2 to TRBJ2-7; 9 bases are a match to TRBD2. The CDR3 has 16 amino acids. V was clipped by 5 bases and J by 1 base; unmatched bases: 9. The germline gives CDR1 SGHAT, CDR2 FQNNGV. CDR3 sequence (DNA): TGTGCCAGCAGCGCCGGACTAGCGCTAGATTCCTACGAGCAGTACTTC. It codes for CASSAGLALDSYEQYF.